Listed below are T cell receptor beta chains from one sample, sequenced in a study of T cells in Graves' hyperthyroidism and ophthalmopathy. Via MiXCR, TCRdb re-called the multiplex PCR reads, giving one row per CDR3 protein. The sample yields around 200,000 distinct CDR3 sequences, around 18% seen once. The sequenced sample was blood. These receptors were taken from a man between 35 and 55 years old with Graves' hyperthyroidism. The CDR3 runs from the conserved cysteine through the conserved F or W. The order of the fields is D gene, V gene, clone size, J gene, CDR3 protein. The D gene is left open where the match is weak. Rows may omit the clone size; those that give it use once, few, many or a size class.

.	TRBV7-9	few	TRBJ1-2	CASSLLQGRNGYTF
.	TRBV12-3/TRBV12-4	many	TRBJ1-1	CASSSPLGQLNTEAFF
TRBD1	TRBV2	.	TRBJ2-5	CASSSRGSETQYF
.	TRBV10-3	once	TRBJ1-2	CAISASGMYTF
.	TRBV7-3	many	TRBJ2-1	CASSHGGGPNEQFF
.	TRBV28	.	TRBJ2-2	CASSSPGLGAYVGELFF
.	TRBV19	few	TRBJ2-1	CASSTQAGNEQFF
.	TRBV13	.	TRBJ2-1	CASSPNSYNEQFF
.	TRBV9	.	TRBJ2-7	CASSVESRVGEQYF
.	TRBV3-1	many	TRBJ2-2	CASSQLAEGVRTNTGELFF
TRBD1	TRBV2	many	TRBJ1-2	CASSVRQGLYGYTF
.	TRBV6-1	many	TRBJ1-1	CASTLMGDTEAFF
.	TRBV19	few	TRBJ1-3	CASNSGGFSGNTIYF
.	TRBV6-1	many	TRBJ2-1	CASSPGRGEMDNEQFF
TRBD2	TRBV13	.	TRBJ2-3	CASSTLRGSGGADTQYF
TRBD1	TRBV7-2	many	TRBJ2-2	CASSSPGQLTGELFF
TRBD1	TRBV14	few	TRBJ2-7	CASSKDRASEQYF
.	TRBV20-1	few	TRBJ1-6	CSAIRTENSPLHF
TRBD1	TRBV11-2	.	TRBJ1-1	CASSLTGTGSRTEAFF
.	TRBV3-1	many	TRBJ1-2	CASSQDWYYGYTF
TRBD2	TRBV2	.	TRBJ2-1	CASSPKRELRNEQFF
.	TRBV3-1	many	TRBJ2-7	CASSQDLSSYEQYF
TRBD2	TRBV7-2	.	TRBJ2-7	CASSQATSGSYEQYF
TRBD2	TRBV7-8	many	TRBJ2-2	CASSFSGFGTGELFF
TRBD1	TRBV2	many	TRBJ2-2	CASRTGTANTGELFF
.	TRBV9	many	TRBJ2-2	CASSVEPNTGELFF
TRBD1	TRBV3-1	many	TRBJ2-7	CASSFTGDQQYF
.	TRBV9	.	TRBJ1-4	CASSVWAGSTNEKLFF
.	TRBV5-4	few	TRBJ2-3	CASSLWRGQDTQYF
.	TRBV29-1	few	TRBJ1-2	CSVDSHGYTF
.	TRBV7-2	few	TRBJ2-3	CASSFVQRTDTQYF
TRBD1	TRBV20-1	many	TRBJ1-1	CSAREATGDTEAFF
TRBD1	TRBV5-1	many	TRBJ1-1	CASSMDRSGTEAFF
TRBD1	TRBV5-1	many	TRBJ1-2	CASSEQGAFYTF
.	TRBV20-1	many	TRBJ2-3	CSAEGRYTDTQYF
.	TRBV18	many	TRBJ1-2	CASSPSQQFVGGYTF
.	TRBV7-2	many	TRBJ2-7	CASSLGRTVSYEQYF
.	TRBV28	few	TRBJ1-3	CASGLRSTIYF
TRBD2	TRBV7-2	.	TRBJ2-3	CASSWLAGGQTDTQYF
.	TRBV4-1	.	TRBJ2-1	CASSQPTSNEQFF